The clone carrying this T cell receptor beta chain is categorized as medium-sized. Its antigen is not identified. This record belongs to a study of spatial heterogeneity in lung cancer. Study as a whole: Raw-read counts averaged over ten per unique TCR and UMI combination. Findings of the study overall: Within tumors, counts of expanded alpha and beta TCRs tracked tumor mutation counts.

Every cDNA TCR molecule received its own unique molecular identifier. From the 5' RACE reads, TCRdb called clonotypes with MiXCR, one entry per CDR3 protein. The sample has 7,800 or so distinct CDR3 sequences, roughly 8% seen once. Germline CDR1 is SNHLY and CDR2 is FYNNEI. The CDR3 contains 14 residues. Trimming removed 4 bases from V and 2 bases from J, with 11 bases in between. Time point specified: sample taken at primary tumor resection. Donors were over 70 untreated early-stage non-small cell lung cancer patients. Researchers sequenced whole RNA taken from tumor, nontumor lung or frozen PBMC without sorting.

The sequence was obtained from a male donor with early-stage non-small cell lung cancer. V is TRBV2 and J is TRBJ2-5; D may be TRBD1 (6 bases). The sequencing here drew on lung tumor tissue, taken at surgery. In DNA form, the CDR3 reads TGTGCCAGCAGTGGCCAGGGGCCGCAAGAGACCCAGTACTTC. Its translation: CASSGQGPQETQYF.